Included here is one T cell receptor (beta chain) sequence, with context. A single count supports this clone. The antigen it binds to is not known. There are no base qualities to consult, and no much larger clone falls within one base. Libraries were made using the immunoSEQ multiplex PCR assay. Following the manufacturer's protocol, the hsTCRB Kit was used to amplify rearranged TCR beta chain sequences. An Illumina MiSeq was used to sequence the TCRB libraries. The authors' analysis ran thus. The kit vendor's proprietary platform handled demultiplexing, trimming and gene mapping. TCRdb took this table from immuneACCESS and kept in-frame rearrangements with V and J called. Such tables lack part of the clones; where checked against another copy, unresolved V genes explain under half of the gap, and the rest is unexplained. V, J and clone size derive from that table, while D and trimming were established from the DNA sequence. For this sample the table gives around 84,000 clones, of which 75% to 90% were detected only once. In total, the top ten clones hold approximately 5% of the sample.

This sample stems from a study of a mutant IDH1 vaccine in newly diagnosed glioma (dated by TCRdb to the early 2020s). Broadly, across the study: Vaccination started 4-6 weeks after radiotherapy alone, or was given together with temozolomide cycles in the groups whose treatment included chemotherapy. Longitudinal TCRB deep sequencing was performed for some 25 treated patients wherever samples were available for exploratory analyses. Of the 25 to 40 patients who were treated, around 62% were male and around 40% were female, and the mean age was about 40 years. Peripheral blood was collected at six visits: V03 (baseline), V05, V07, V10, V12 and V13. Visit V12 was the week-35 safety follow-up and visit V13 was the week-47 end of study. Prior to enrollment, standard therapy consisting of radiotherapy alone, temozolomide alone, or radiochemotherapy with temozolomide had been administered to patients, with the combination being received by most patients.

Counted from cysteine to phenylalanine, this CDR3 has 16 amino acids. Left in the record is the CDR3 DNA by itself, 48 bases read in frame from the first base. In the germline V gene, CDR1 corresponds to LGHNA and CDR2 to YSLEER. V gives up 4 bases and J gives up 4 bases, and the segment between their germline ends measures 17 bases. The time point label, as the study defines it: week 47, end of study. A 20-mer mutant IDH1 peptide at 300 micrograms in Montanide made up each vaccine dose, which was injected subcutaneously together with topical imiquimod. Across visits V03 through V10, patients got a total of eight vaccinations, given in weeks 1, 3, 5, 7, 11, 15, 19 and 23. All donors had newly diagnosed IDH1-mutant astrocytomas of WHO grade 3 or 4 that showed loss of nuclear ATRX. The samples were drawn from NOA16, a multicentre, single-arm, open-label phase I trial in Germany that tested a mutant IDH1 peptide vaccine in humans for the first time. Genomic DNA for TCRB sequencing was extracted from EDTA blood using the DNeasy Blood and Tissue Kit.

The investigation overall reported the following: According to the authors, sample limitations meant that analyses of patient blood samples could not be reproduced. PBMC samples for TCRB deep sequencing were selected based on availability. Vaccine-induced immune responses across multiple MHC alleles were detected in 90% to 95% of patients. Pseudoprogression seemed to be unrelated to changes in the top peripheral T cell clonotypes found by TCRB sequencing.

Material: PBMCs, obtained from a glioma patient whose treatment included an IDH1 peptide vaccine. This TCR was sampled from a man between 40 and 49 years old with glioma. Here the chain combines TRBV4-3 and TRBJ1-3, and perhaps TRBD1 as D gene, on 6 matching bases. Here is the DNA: TGCGCCAGCAGCCGGGCTTTCTCAGGGGTAGGAAACACCATATATTTT. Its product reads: CASSRAFSGVGNTIYF.